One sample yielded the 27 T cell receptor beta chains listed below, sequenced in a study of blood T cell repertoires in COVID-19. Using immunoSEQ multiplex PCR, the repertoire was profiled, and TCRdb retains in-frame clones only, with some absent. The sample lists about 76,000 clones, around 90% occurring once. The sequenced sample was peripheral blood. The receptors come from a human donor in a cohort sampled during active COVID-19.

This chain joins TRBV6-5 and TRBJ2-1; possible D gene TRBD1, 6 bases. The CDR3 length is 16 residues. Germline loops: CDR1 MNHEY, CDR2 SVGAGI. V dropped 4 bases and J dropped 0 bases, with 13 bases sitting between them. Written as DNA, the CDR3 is TGTGCCAGCAGTTCCGGGACATCGAGCTCCTACAATGAGCAGTTCTTC. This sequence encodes CASSSGTSSSYNEQFF.

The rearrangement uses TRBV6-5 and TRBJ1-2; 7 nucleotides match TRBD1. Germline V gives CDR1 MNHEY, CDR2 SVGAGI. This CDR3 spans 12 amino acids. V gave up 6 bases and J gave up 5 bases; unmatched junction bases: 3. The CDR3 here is CASRETGYGYTF. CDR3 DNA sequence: TGTGCCAGCAGGGAGACAGGGTATGGCTACACCTTC.

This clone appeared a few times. CDR3 DNA sequence: TGTGCCAGCGGGACGGGGGGGACAGATACGCAGTATTTT. Amino acid sequence: CASGTGGTDTQYF. The chain employs TRBV7-9 and TRBJ2-3; 8 nucleotides align to TRBD2. J lost 3 bases, V lost 8 bases, and 4 bases had no gene match. Germline CDR1 reads SEHNR; CDR2 reads FQNEAQ (reference sequence). This CDR3 is 13 amino acids long.

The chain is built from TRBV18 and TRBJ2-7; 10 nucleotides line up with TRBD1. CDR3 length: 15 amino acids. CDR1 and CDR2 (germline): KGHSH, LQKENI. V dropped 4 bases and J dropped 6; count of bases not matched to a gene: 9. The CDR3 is CASSRQGAETGEQYF. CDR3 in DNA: TGTGCCAGCTCACGACAGGGGGCAGAGACTGGCGAGCAGTACTTC.

The CDR3 here is CASSQDPPGAETQYF. The CDR3 DNA follows: TGCGCCAGCAGCCAAGATCCCCCAGGGGCAGAGACCCAGTACTTC. The rearrangement joins TRBV4-1 to TRBJ2-5, with D perhaps TRBD1 (6 bases). Germline V gene lookup returns CDR1 MGHRA and CDR2 YSYEKL. V lost 0 bases and J lost 4, with 12 bases in between. The CDR3 length is 15 residues.

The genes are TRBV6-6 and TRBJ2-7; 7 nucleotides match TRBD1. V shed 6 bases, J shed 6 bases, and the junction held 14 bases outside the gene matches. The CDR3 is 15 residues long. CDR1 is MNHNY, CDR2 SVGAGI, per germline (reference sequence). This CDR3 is CASRQEQGPSLEQYF. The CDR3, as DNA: TGTGCCAGCAGACAAGAACAGGGGCCGTCGCTCGAGCAGTACTTC.

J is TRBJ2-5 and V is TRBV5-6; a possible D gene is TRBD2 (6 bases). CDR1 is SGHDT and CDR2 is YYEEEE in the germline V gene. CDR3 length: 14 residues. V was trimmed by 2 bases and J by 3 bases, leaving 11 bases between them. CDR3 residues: CASSFTGVKETQYF. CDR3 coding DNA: TGTGCCAGCAGCTTTACGGGGGTGAAAGAGACCCAGTACTTC.

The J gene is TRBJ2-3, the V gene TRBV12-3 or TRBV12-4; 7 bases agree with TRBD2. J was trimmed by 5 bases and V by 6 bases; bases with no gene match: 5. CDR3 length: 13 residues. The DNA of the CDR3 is TGTGCCAGCAGCGGGACTAACGAAGATACGCAGTATTTT. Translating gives CASSGTNEDTQYF.

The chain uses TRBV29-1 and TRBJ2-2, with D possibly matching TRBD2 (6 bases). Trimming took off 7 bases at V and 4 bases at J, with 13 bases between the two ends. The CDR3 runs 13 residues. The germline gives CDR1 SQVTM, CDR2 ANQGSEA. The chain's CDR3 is CSGTRDFTGELFF. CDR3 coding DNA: TGCAGCGGAACCAGGGACTTCACCGGGGAGCTGTTTTTT.

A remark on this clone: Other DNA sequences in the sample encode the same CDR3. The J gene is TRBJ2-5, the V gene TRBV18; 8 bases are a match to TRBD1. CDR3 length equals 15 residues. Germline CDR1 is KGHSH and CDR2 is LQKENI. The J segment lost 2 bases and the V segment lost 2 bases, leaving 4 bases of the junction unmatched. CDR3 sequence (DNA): TGTGCCAGCTCACCAAGGACAGGGAGGCAAGAGACCCAGTACTTC. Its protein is CASSPRTGRQETQYF.

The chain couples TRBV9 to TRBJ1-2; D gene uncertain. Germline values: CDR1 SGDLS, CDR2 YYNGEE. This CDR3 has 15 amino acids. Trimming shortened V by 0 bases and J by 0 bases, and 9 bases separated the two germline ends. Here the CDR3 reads CASSVEKRANYGYTF. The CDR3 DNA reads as TGTGCCAGCAGCGTAGAGAAACGAGCTAACTATGGCTACACCTTC.

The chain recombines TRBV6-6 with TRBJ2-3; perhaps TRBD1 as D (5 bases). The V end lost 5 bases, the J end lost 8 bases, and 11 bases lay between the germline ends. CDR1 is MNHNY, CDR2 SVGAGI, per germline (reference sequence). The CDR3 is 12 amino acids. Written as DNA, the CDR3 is TGTGCCAGCAGTATCAGGGTCGGTACGCAGTATTTT. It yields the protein CASSIRVGTQYF.

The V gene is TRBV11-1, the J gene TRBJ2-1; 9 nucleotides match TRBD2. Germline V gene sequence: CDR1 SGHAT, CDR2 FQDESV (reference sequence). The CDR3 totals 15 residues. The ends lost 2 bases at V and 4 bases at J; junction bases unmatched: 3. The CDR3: CASSLRLAGYNEQFF. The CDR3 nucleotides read TGTGCCAGCAGCTTAAGGCTAGCGGGGTACAATGAGCAGTTCTTC.

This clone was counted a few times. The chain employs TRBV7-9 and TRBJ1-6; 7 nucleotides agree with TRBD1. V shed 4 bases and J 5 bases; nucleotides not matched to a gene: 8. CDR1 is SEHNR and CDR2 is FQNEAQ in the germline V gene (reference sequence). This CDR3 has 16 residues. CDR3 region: CASSYYRGLNNSPLHF. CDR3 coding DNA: TGTGCCAGCAGCTACTACAGGGGTCTAAATAATTCACCCCTCCACTTT. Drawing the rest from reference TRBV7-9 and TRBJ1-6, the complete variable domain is DTGVSQNPRHKITKRGQNVTFRCDPISEHNRLYWYRQTLGQGPEFLTYFQNEAQLEKSRLLSDRFSAERPKGSFSTLEIQRTEQGDSAMYLCASSYYRGLNNSPLHFGNGTRLTVT.

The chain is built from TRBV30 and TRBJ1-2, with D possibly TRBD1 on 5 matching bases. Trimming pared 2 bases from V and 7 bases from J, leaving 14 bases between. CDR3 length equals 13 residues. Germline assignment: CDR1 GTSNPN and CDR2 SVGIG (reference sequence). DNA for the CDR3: TGTGCCTGGAGTAGGGAGGGGATCGGTGGCTACACCTTC. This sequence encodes CAWSREGIGGYTF.

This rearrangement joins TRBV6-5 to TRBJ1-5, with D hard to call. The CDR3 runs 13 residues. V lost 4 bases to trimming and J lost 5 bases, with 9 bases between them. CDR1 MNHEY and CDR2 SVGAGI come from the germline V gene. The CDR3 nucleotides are TGTGCCAGCAGTTCCCTACTCTATCAGCCCCAGCATTTT. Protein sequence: CASSSLLYQPQHF.

Written as DNA, the CDR3 is TGTGCCAGCAGTTATTTCCCAGCGGGGGGACAAAACATTCAGTACTTC. It translates to CASSYFPAGGQNIQYF. The chain has TRBV6-2 or TRBV6-3 and TRBJ2-4, with 9 bases that match TRBD2. This CDR3 has 16 amino acids. The J segment lost 5 bases and the V segment lost 3 bases, leaving 8 bases of the junction unmatched. CDR1 is MNHEY, CDR2 SVGEGT, per germline.

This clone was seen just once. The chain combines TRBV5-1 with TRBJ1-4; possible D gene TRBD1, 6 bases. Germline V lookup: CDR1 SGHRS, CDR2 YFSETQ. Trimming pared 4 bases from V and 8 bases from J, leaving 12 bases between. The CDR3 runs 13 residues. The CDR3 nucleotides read TGCGCCAGCAGCCAGAACCAGGGGGAAAAACTGTTTTTT. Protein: CASSQNQGEKLFF. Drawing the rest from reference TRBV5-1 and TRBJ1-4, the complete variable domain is KAGVTQTPRYLIKTRGQQVTLSCSPISGHRSVSWYQQTPGQGLQFLFEYFSETQRNKGNFPGRFSGRQFSNSRSEMNVSTLELGDSALYLCASSQNQGEKLFFGSGTQLSVL.

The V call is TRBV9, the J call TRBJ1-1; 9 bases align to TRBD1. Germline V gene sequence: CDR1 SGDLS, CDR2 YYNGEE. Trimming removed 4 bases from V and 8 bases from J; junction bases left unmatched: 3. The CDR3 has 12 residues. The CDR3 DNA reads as TGTGCCAGCAGCATCGGGACAGGGGAAGCTTTCTTT. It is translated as CASSIGTGEAFF.

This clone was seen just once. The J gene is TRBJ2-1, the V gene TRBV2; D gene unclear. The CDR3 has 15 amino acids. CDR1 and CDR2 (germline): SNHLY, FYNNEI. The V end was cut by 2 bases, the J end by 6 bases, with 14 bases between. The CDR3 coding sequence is TGTGCCAGCAGTGAATTGCCGTCCGGTGTCAATGAGCAGTTCTTC. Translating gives CASSELPSGVNEQFF.

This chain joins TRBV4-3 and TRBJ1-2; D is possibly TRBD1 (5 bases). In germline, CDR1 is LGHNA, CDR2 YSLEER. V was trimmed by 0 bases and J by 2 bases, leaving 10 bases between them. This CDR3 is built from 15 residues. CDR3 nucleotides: TGCGCCAGCAGCCAAGATGTACGGGGGAACTATGGCTACACCTTC. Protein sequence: CASSQDVRGNYGYTF.

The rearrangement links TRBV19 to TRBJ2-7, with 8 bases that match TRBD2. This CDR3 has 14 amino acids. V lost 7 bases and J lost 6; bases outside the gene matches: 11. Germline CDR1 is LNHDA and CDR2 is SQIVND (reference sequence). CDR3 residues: CASMGTSGPREQYF. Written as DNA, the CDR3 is TGTGCCAGTATGGGAACTAGCGGCCCTCGCGAGCAGTACTTC.

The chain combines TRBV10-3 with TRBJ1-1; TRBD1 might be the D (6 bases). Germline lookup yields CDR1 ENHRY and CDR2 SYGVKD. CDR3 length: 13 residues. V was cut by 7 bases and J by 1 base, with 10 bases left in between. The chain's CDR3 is CAIKGQWNTEAFF. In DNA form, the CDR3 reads TGTGCCATCAAGGGACAATGGAACACTGAAGCTTTCTTT.

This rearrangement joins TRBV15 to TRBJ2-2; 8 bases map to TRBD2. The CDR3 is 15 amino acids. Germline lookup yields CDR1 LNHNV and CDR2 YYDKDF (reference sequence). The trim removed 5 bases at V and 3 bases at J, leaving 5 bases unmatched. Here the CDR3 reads CATSPRGGDTGELFF. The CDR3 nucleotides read TGTGCCACCAGCCCCCGGGGGGGCGACACCGGGGAGCTGTTTTTT.

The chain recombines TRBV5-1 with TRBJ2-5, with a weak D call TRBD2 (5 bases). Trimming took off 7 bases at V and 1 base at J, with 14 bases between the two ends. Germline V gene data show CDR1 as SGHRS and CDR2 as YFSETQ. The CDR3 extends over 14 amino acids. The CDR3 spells CASGIGAVQETQYF. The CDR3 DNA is TGCGCCAGCGGGATAGGAGCGGTCCAAGAGACCCAGTACTTC.

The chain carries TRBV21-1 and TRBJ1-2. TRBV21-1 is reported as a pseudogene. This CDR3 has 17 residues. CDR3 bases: TGTGCCAGCAGCAAATTAGCGGGGGGGTTAAGCCTAAATGGCTACACCTTC. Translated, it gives CASSKLAGGLSLNGYTF.

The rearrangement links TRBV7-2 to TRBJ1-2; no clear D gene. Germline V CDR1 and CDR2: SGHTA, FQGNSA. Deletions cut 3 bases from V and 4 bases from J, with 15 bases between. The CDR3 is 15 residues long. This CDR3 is CASSFALEGSYGYTF. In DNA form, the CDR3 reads TGTGCCAGCAGCTTTGCCCTAGAGGGATCCTATGGCTACACCTTC. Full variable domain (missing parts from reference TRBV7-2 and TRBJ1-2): GAGVSQSPSNKVTEKGKDVELRCDPISGHTALYWYRQSLGQGLEFLIYFQGNSAPDKSGLPSDRFSAERTGGSVSTLTIQRTQQEDSAVYLCASSFALEGSYGYTFGSGTRLTVV.